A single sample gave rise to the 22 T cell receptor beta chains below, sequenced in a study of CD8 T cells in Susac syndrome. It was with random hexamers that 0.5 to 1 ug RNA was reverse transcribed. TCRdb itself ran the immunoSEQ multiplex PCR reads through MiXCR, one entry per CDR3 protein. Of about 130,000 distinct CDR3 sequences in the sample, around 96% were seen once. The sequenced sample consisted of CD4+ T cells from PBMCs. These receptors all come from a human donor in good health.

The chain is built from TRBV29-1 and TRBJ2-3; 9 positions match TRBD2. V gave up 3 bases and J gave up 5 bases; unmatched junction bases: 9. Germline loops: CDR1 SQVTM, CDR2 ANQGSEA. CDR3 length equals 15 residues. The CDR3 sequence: CSVDGAGGPEDTQYF. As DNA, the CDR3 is TGCAGCGTTGATGGTGCGGGAGGGCCTGAAGATACGCAGTATTTT.

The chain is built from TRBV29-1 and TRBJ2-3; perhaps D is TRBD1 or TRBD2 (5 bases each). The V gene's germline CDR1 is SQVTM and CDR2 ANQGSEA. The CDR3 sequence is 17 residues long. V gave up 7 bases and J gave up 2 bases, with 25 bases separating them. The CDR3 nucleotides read TGCAGCGCCGCAGGGTCTGGATTTAGGGGACCCACAGATACGCAGTATTTT. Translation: CSAAGSGFRGPTDTQYF.

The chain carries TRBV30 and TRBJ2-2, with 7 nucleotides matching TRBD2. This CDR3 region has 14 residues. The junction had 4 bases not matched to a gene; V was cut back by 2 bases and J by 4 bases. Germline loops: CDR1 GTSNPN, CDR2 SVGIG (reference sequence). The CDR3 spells CAWSRTGGTGELFF. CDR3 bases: TGTGCCTGGAGTCGAACGGGGGGCACCGGGGAGCTGTTTTTT.

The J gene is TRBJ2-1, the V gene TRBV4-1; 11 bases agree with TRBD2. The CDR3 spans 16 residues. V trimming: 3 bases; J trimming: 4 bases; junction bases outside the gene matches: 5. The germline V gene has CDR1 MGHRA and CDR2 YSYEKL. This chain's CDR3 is CASSQKGLAEYNEQFF. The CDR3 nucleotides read TGCGCCAGCAGCCAGAAGGGACTAGCGGAGTACAATGAGCAGTTCTTC.

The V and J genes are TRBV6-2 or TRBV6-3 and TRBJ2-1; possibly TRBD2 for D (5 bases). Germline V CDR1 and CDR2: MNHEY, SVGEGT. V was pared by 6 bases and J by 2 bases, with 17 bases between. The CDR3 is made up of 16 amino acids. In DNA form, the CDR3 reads TGTGCCAGCAGCTTATCCTGGCGGAGGACCTACAATGAGCAGTTCTTC. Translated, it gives CASSLSWRRTYNEQFF.

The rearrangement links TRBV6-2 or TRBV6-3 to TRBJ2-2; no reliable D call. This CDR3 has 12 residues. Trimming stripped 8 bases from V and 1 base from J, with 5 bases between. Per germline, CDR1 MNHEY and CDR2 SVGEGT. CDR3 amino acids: CASGKNTGELFF. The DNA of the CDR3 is TGTGCCAGCGGCAAGAACACCGGGGAGCTGTTTTTT.

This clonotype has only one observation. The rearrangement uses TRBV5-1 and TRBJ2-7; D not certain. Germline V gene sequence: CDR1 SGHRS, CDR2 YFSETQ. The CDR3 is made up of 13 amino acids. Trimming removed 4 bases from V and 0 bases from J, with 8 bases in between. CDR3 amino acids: CASSGDNSYEQYF. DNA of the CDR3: TGCGCCAGCAGCGGTGACAACTCCTACGAGCAGTACTTC.

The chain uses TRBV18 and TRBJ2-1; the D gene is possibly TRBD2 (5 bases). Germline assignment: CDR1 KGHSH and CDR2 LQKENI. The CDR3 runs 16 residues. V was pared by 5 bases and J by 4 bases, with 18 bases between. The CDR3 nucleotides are TGTGCCAGCTCAACCGGATGGGGAGTGGGTTACAATGAGCAGTTCTTC. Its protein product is CASSTGWGVGYNEQFF.

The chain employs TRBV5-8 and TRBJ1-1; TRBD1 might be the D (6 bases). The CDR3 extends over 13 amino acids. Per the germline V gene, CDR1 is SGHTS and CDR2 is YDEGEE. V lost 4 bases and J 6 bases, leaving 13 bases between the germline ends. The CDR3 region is CASSIQGIAEAFF. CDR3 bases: TGTGCCAGCAGCATTCAGGGGATCGCTGAAGCTTTCTTT. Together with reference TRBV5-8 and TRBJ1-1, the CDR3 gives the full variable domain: EAGVTQSPTHLIKTRGQQATLRCSPISGHTSVYWYQQALGLGLQFLLWYDEGEERNRGNFPPRFSGRQFPNYSSELNVNALELEDSALYLCASSIQGIAEAFFGQGTRLTVV.

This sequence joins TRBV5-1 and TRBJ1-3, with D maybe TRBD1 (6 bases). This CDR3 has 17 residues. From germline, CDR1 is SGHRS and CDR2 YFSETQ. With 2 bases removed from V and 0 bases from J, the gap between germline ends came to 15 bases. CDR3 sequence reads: CASSFRGNHDSGNTIYF. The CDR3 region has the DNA TGCGCCAGCAGCTTTAGGGGGAACCACGACTCTGGAAACACCATATATTTT.

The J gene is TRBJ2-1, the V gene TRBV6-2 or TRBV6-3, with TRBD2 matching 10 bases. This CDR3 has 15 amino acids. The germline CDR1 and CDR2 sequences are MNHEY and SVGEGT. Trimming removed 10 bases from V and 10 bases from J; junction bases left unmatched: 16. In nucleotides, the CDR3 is TGTGCCACCCACCCCCCCAGCGGGAGGGCGGGCGAGCAGTTCTTC. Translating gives CATHPPSGRAGEQFF.

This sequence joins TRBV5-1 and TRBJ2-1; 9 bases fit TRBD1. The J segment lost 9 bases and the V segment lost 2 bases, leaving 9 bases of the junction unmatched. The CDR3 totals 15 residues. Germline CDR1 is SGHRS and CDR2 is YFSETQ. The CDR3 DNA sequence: TGCGCCAGCAGCTTCTCAACCGGGACAGGGATTGAGCAGTTCTTC. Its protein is CASSFSTGTGIEQFF.

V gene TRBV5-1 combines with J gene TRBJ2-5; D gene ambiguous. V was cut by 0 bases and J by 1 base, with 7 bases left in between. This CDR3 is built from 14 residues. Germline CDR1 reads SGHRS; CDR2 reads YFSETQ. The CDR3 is CASSLVVGQETQYF. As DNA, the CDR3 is TGCGCCAGCAGCTTGGTGGTAGGCCAAGAGACCCAGTACTTC.

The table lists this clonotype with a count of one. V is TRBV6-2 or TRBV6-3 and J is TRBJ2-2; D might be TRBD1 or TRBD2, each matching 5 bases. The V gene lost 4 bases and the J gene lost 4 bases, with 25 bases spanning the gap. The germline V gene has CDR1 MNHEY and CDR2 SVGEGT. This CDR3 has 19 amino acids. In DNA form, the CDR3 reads TGTGCCAGCAGTTTTTCCCGGGACGAGGTGGTATCGCGCACCGGGGAGCTGTTTTTT. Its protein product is CASSFSRDEVVSRTGELFF.

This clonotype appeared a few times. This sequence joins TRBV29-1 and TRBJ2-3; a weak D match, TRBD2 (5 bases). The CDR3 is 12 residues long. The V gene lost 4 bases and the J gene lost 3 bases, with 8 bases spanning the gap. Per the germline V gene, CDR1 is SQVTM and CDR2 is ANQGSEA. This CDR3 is CSVGRETDTQYF. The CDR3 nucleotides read TGCAGCGTTGGCCGGGAAACAGATACGCAGTATTTT.

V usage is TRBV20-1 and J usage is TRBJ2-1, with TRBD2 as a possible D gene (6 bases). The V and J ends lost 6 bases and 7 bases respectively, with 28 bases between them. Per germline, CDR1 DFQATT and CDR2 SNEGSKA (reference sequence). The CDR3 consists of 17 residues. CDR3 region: CSAKITTYSGVLNEQFF. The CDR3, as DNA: TGCAGTGCAAAAATAACAACCTATAGCGGCGTCCTGAATGAGCAGTTCTTC.

The CDR3 here is CASSRLRDRDHEQYF. Written as DNA, the CDR3 is TGTGCCAGCAGCCGCCTCCGGGACAGGGACCACGAGCAGTACTTC. This chain joins TRBV6-2 or TRBV6-3 and TRBJ2-7; 9 bases fit TRBD1. The CDR3 length is 15 residues. Per the germline V gene, CDR1 is MNHEY and CDR2 is SVGEGT. The ends lost 6 bases at V and 5 bases at J; junction bases unmatched: 11.

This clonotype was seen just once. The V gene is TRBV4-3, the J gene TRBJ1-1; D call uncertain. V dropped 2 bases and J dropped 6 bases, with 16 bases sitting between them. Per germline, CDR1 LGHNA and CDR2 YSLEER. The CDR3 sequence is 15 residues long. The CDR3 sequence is CASSQHVRAYAEAFF. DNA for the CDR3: TGCGCCAGCAGCCAACACGTAAGGGCTTACGCTGAAGCTTTCTTT.

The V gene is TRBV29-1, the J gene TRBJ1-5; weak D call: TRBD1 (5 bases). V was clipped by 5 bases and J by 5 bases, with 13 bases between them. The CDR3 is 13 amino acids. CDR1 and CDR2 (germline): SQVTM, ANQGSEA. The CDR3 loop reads CSVTNRWDQPQHF. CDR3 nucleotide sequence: TGCAGCGTTACTAACAGGTGGGATCAGCCCCAGCATTTT. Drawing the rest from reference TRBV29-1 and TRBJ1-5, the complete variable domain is SAVISQKPSRDICQRGTSLTIQCQVDSQVTMMFWYRQQPGQSLTLIATANQGSEATYESGFVIDKFPISRPNLTFSTLTVSNMSPEDSSIYLCSVTNRWDQPQHFGDGTRLSIL.

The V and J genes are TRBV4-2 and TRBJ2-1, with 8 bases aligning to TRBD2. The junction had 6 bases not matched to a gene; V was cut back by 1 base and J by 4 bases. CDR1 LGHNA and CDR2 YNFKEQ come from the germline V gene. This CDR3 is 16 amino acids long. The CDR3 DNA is TGTGCCAGCAGCCAAGTGGGGCGGGAGGCTTACAATGAGCAGTTCTTC. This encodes CASSQVGREAYNEQFF.

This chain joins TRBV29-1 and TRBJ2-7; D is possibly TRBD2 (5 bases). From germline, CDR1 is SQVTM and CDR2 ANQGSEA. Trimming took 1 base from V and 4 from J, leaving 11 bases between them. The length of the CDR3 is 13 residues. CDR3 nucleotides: TGCAGCGTTGAAGCTCCCGGGAAATACGAGCAGTACTTC. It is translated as CSVEAPGKYEQYF.

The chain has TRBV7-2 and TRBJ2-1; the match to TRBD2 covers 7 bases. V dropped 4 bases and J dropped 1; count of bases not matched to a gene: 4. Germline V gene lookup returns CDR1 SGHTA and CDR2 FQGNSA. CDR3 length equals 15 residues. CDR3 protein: CASSWGGGSYNEQFF. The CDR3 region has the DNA TGTGCCAGCAGCTGGGGCGGGGGTTCCTACAATGAGCAGTTCTTC.